These T cell receptor beta chains were read from a single sample in a study of shared clonotypes between healthy human individuals. The protocol was immunoSEQ multiplex PCR, while the TCRdb copy is restricted to in-frame clones and leaves out a portion. Of roughly 700,000 clones in the sample, roughly 87% were seen once. Material for sequencing was memory CD8+ T cells from PBMCs. These receptors were collected from a man in his late teens or twenties in good health. Some clones in this sample may be carry-over from other donors' samples. Each CDR3 is given with its conserved first and last residue. Fields, in order: D gene, V gene, J gene, clone size, CDR3 protein, CDR3 DNA. A D gene is named only where the DNA matches it firmly. Size values are once, few and many counts, or a class for expanded clones, and some rows have none.

>-|TRBV28|TRBJ2-7|-
CASSFLGGEAGEQYF
TGTGCCAGCAGTTTTCTTGGGGGAGAGGCGGGGGAGCAGTACTTC
>-|TRBV7-9|TRBJ2-7|-
CASSLGVDTLYEQYF
TGTGCCAGCAGCTTAGGAGTGGACACCCTCTACGAGCAGTACTTC
>TRBD1|TRBV19|TRBJ2-7|-
CATKDRGAYEQYF
TGTGCCACAAAAGACAGGGGAGCCTACGAGCAGTACTTC
>-|TRBV28|TRBJ1-1|-
CASSPQTNTEAFF
TGTGCCAGCAGTCCACAAACGAACACTGAAGCTTTCTTT
>-|TRBV27|TRBJ2-3|-
CASTGTDTQYF
TGTGCCAGCACTGGCACAGATACGCAGTATTTT
>-|TRBV7-9|TRBJ2-5|-
CASSLDRDKETQYF
TGTGCCAGCAGCTTAGACCGGGACAAAGAGACCCAGTACTTC
>-|TRBV19|TRBJ1-5|-
CASSLLVNQPQHF
TGTGCCAGTAGCCTACTGGTCAATCAGCCCCAGCATTTT
>-|TRBV2|TRBJ1-1|-
CASSGRRGLQMNTEAFF
TGTGCCAGCAGTGGGAGAAGGGGACTCCAAATGAACACTGAAGCTTTCTTT
>-|TRBV7-9|TRBJ2-1|-
CASRGPMTGREGDDNEQFF
TGTGCCAGCAGGGGACCGATGACAGGGAGGGAAGGAGATGACAATGAGCAGTTCTTC
>-|TRBV9|TRBJ1-2|-
CASSVGIGGLGYGYTF
TGTGCCAGCAGCGTAGGGATCGGGGGGCTCGGCTATGGCTACACCTTC
>TRBD1|TRBV6-1|TRBJ1-2|few
CASDINGQGPRGYTF
TGTGCCAGTGACATTAATGGACAGGGGCCAAGGGGCTACACCTTC
>-|TRBV11-2|TRBJ2-7|-
CASSLVFFEQYF
TGTGCCAGCAGCTTAGTTTTTTTCGAGCAGTACTTC
>-|TRBV28|TRBJ2-3|-
CASSLRGWPYTQYF
TGTGCCAGCAGTTTAAGGGGTTGGCCTTATACGCAGTATTTT
>-|TRBV27|TRBJ2-7|-
CASTSADSYEQYF
TGTGCCAGTACCTCGGCGGATTCCTACGAGCAGTACTTC
>-|TRBV11-1|TRBJ2-7|-
CASSSERAKSYEQYF
TGTGCCAGCAGCTCCGAGAGGGCCAAATCCTACGAGCAGTACTTC
>-|TRBV6-5|TRBJ1-1|once
CASPGADTEAFF
TGTGCCTCCCCGGGGGCTGACACTGAAGCTTTCTTT
>TRBD2|TRBV10-3|TRBJ2-7|once
CAIQTSGSYEQYF
TGTGCCATCCAGACTAGCGGGTCCTACGAGCAGTACTTC
>-|TRBV5-4|TRBJ2-7|-
CASSSYFSGEQYF
TGTGCCAGCAGCTCGTATTTCTCGGGTGAGCAGTACTTC
>TRBD1|TRBV7-9|TRBJ1-2|-
CASSAGTGGPYGYTF
TGTGCCAGCAGCGCGGGGACAGGGGGCCCTTATGGCTACACCTTC
>TRBD1|TRBV28|TRBJ2-2|-
CASSPYRGNGELFF
TGTGCCAGCAGTCCCTACAGGGGAAACGGGGAGCTGTTTTTT
>-|TRBV5-1|TRBJ1-2|-
CASSYRDHYGYTF
TGCGCCAGCAGCTACAGGGATCACTATGGCTACACCTTC
>-|TRBV5-4|TRBJ2-7|-
CASSLVNEQYF
TGTGCCAGCAGCTTGGTAAACGAGCAGTACTTC